Detailed here is one TCR beta chain. The data are from a study of neoadjuvant anti-PD-1 for oral cavity cancer. Trimming took off 5 bases at V and 0 bases at J, with 11 bases between the two ends. In germline, CDR1 is SGHAT, CDR2 FQNNGV. This CDR3 comprises 14 residues. Assay: immunoSEQ multiplex PCR; the TCRdb copy retains only in-frame clones and omits some. The table lists tens of thousands of clones, approximately 82% of them singletons, with less than 4% in the top ten. The sample was PBMCs, taken before nivolumab (anti-PD-1) treatment. The chain joins TRBV11-2 to TRBJ2-7; D remains unclear. The TCR sequence derives from a person aged 40-85 years with oral cavity squamous cell carcinoma. The DNA of the CDR3 is TGTGCCAGCAGCCTCTATGTGGCCTCCTACGAGCAGTACTTC. It specifies CASSLYVASYEQYF.